This entry lists 25 T cell receptor beta chains sequenced from one sample in a study of T-cell memory formation after mild COVID-19. Via MiXCR, TCRdb re-called the 5' RACE reads, giving one row per CDR3 protein. The table records 160,000 or so distinct CDR3 sequences, around a third of them present only once. The source material was PBMCs or a T cell subset sorted from them (not recorded which). These receptors were obtained from an adult woman who had mild COVID-19 (a few samples of this study predate the infection). Cell type and time point are not known.

The chain combines TRBV19 with TRBJ1-1, with TRBD1 identical over 10 bases. The CDR3 has 13 residues. CDR1 and CDR2 (germline): LNHDA, SQIVND (reference sequence). Unmatched junction bases numbered 0, after V lost 5 bases and J lost 3 bases. The CDR3 loop reads CASSGQGDTEAFF. CDR3 nucleotides: TGTGCCAGTAGTGGACAGGGGGACACTGAAGCTTTCTTT.

The J gene is TRBJ2-7, the V gene TRBV9; maybe TRBD2 (6 bases). Germline V gives CDR1 SGDLS, CDR2 YYNGEE. This CDR3 contains 15 residues. V dropped 3 bases and J dropped 3 bases, with 16 bases sitting between them. The chain's CDR3 is CASSADRGFNYEQYF. In DNA form, the CDR3 reads TGTGCCAGCAGCGCCGATCGGGGGTTTAACTACGAGCAGTACTTC.

The rearrangement uses TRBV7-6 and TRBJ2-3; 10 bases fit TRBD2. The CDR3 sequence is 16 residues long. Germline lookup yields CDR1 SGHVS and CDR2 FNYEAQ. J gave up 2 bases and V 6 bases, and 8 bases lay outside the gene matches. The CDR3 region has the DNA TGTGCCAGCAGTCAAAGCGGGAGGGGAGACACAGATACGCAGTATTTT. It translates to CASSQSGRGDTDTQYF.

The chain couples TRBV5-6 to TRBJ1-6; 9 bases are a match to TRBD1. Trimming took 2 bases from V and 7 from J; bases not matched to a gene: 13. The CDR3 consists of 18 residues. The germline V gene encodes CDR1 SGHDT and CDR2 YYEEEE. The CDR3 loop is CASSLPAGQGIRNSPLHF. Here the CDR3 DNA reads TGTGCCAGCAGCTTACCCGCGGGACAGGGCATCCGGAATTCACCCCTCCACTTT.

This clonotype was observed a few times. V and J are TRBV29-1 and TRBJ2-1; 7 nucleotides agree with TRBD1. After removal of 4 bases from V and 0 bases from J, the junction contained 3 bases not matched to a gene. Germline V gives CDR1 SQVTM, CDR2 ANQGSEA. This CDR3 has 14 residues. The CDR3 DNA reads TGCAGCGTTGTCCGGGACAGCTCCTACAATGAGCAGTTCTTC. Translating it yields CSVVRDSSYNEQFF.

This clonotype has more than one count but fewer than ten. The J gene is TRBJ1-2, the V gene TRBV5-5; D ambiguous. The germline gives CDR1 SGHKS, CDR2 YYEKEE (reference sequence). CDR3 length: 15 amino acids. Trimming left V 4 bases short and J 4 bases short, with 17 bases between. In nucleotides, the CDR3 is TGTGCCAGCAGCGCCCGGCTGCAGGAGGGCTATGGCTACACCTTC. Its translation: CASSARLQEGYGYTF. Together with reference TRBV5-5 and TRBJ1-2, the CDR3 gives the full variable domain: DAGVTQSPTHLIKTRGQQVTLRCSPISGHKSVSWYQQVLGQGPQFIFQYYEKEERGRGNFPDRFSARQFPNYSSELNVNALLLGDSALYLCASSARLQEGYGYTFGSGTRLTVV.

This clonotype came up a few times. The J gene is TRBJ2-7, the V gene TRBV28; 7 bases match TRBD2. Per the germline V gene, CDR1 is MDHEN and CDR2 is SYDVKM. V was clipped by 5 bases and J by 2 bases; unmatched bases: 9. The CDR3 totals 15 residues. The CDR3 nucleotides read TGTGCCAGCAGTCCCTCGGAGGGAGGGACCTACGAGCAGTACTTC. Amino acid sequence: CASSPSEGGTYEQYF.

The chain couples TRBV5-1 to TRBJ2-1, with TRBD1 matching over 9 bases. The CDR3 has 15 amino acids. Germline V gives CDR1 SGHRS, CDR2 YFSETQ. V was pared by 0 bases and J by 7 bases, with 5 bases of the junction left unmatched. The CDR3 region is CASSLEGQGTNEQFF. In DNA form, the CDR3 reads TGCGCCAGCAGCTTGGAGGGACAGGGAACTAATGAGCAGTTCTTC.

This clonotype occurred once. This chain joins TRBV12-3 or TRBV12-4 and TRBJ2-3; a weak D match, TRBD2 (5 bases). Trimming removed 3 bases from V and 6 bases from J, with 10 bases in between. The CDR3 sequence is 13 residues long. DNA for the CDR3: TGTGCCAGCAGTTTTGGAGGTTTGGATACGCAGTATTTT. As protein: CASSFGGLDTQYF.

This clonotype has just a few counts. The V and J genes are TRBV4-1 and TRBJ2-3, with a weak D call TRBD2 (5 bases). Germline assignment: CDR1 MGHRA and CDR2 YSYEKL. The CDR3 totals 15 residues. With 5 bases removed from V and 6 bases from J, the gap between germline ends came to 18 bases. The CDR3 DNA is TGCGCCAGCAGCACCCGACTGAGCGGCAGGGATACGCAGTATTTT. It codes for CASSTRLSGRDTQYF.

This clonotype has a handful of counts. J is TRBJ2-7 and V is TRBV27; 9 nucleotides match TRBD1. CDR1 and CDR2 (germline): MNHEY, SMNVEV (reference sequence). With V trimmed by 6 bases and J by 1 base, 13 bases remained unmatched. CDR3 size: 17 residues. CDR3 nucleotides: TGTGCCAGCAGCAGGCGAGTTCCGGGACAGGGATCCTACGAGCAGTACTTC. It yields the protein CASSRRVPGQGSYEQYF.

CDR3 in amino acids: CASSVLGEQYF. The CDR3 bases are TGTGCCAGCAGTGTTTTGGGGGAGCAGTACTTC. The chain couples TRBV12-3 or TRBV12-4 to TRBJ2-7; no definite D call. The germline V and J ends were trimmed by 5 bases and 7 bases, with 9 bases remaining between them. The CDR3 sequence is 11 residues long.

This chain links TRBV7-3 with TRBJ2-2; no clear D. Germline CDR1 reads SGHTA; CDR2 reads FQGTGA. The V gene lost 2 bases and the J gene lost 0 bases, with 7 bases spanning the gap. The CDR3 has 15 residues. The CDR3 loop is CASSLDGANTGELFF. The CDR3 nucleotides read TGTGCCAGCAGCTTAGACGGTGCGAACACCGGGGAGCTGTTTTTT.

The CDR3 region is CASSLGGSMNTEAFF. Here the CDR3 DNA reads TGTGCCAGCAGCTTAGGCGGCAGCATGAACACTGAAGCTTTCTTT. The chain uses TRBV7-8 and TRBJ1-1; D gene uncertain. The V end was cut by 1 base, the J end by 0 bases, with 9 bases between. The CDR3 is 15 residues long. Per germline, CDR1 SGHVS and CDR2 FQNEAQ.

The chain links TRBV24-1 to TRBJ2-1; TRBD2 aligns across 7 bases. Losses at the gene ends were 4 bases for V and 12 bases for J; bases not matched to a gene: 5. CDR1 is KGHDR, CDR2 SFDVKD, per germline. This CDR3 comprises 12 residues. CDR3 nucleotides: TGTGCCACCAGTGACGTAGCGGGTGGGCAGTTCTTC. This sequence encodes CATSDVAGGQFF.

This clonotype turned up a few times. This chain uses TRBV19 with TRBJ1-1; maybe TRBD1 (6 bases). V was shortened by 3 bases and J by 0 bases, with 14 bases between the two germline ends. This CDR3 is 16 amino acids long. From germline, CDR1 is LNHDA and CDR2 SQIVND (reference sequence). This CDR3 is CASSIPGAKVNTEAFF. CDR3 nucleotide sequence: TGTGCCAGTAGTATTCCAGGGGCTAAGGTGAACACTGAAGCTTTCTTT. Together with reference TRBV19 and TRBJ1-1, the CDR3 gives the full variable domain: DGGITQSPKYLFRKEGQNVTLSCEQNLNHDAMYWYRQDPGQGLRLIYYSQIVNDFQKGDIAEGYSVSREKKESFPLTVTSAQKNPTAFYLCASSIPGAKVNTEAFFGQGTRLTVV.

The chain joins TRBV5-5 to TRBJ2-3; D not certain. Germline values: CDR1 SGHKS, CDR2 YYEKEE (reference sequence). This CDR3 has 13 residues. Trimming left V 4 bases short and J 5 bases short, with 11 bases between. The CDR3, as DNA: TGTGCCAGCAGCCCACGGTGGGTAGATACGCAGTATTTT. This gives the protein CASSPRWVDTQYF.

The chain is built from TRBV9 and TRBJ1-1; D may be TRBD1 (6 bases). CDR1 and CDR2 (germline): SGDLS, YYNGEE. Trimming stripped 2 bases from V and 1 base from J, with 18 bases between. This CDR3 contains 17 residues. The CDR3 here is CASSVNRDPKGNTEAFF. CDR3 coding DNA: TGTGCCAGCAGCGTGAACAGGGATCCTAAAGGGAACACTGAAGCTTTCTTT.

The V call is TRBV12-3 or TRBV12-4, the J call TRBJ2-7, with 9 bases matching TRBD2. Losses at the gene ends were 6 bases for V and 2 bases for J; bases not matched to a gene: 5. The CDR3 extends over 14 amino acids. As DNA, the CDR3 is TGTGCCAGCAGGGTAGCGGGGGTGGCCTACGAGCAGTACTTC. It codes for CASRVAGVAYEQYF.

The J gene is TRBJ1-5, the V gene TRBV7-9; a weak D match, TRBD1 (5 bases). CDR1 and CDR2 (germline): SEHNR, FQNEAQ (reference sequence). Trimming removed 1 base from V and 2 bases from J, with 9 bases in between. CDR3 length: 15 residues. The DNA of the CDR3 is TGTGCCAGCAGCTTAGGGGACTCAGGCAATCAGCCCCAGCATTTT. This gives the protein CASSLGDSGNQPQHF.

This chain connects TRBV12-5 to TRBJ1-1, with D maybe TRBD1 (5 bases). V was pared by 7 bases and J by 4 bases, with 13 bases between. Germline-derived CDR1 and CDR2 are LGHNT and FRNRAP. This CDR3 contains 13 residues. The CDR3 DNA is TGTGCTAGTGCTAAACAGGAGGTCACTGAAGCTTTCTTT. Its protein is CASAKQEVTEAFF.

This clonotype has a handful of counts. The V gene is TRBV18, the J gene TRBJ1-1, with D possibly matching TRBD1 (6 bases). The germline gives CDR1 KGHSH, CDR2 LQKENI. V was trimmed by 5 bases and J by 3 bases, leaving 10 bases between them. This CDR3 comprises 13 residues. Here the CDR3 DNA reads TGTGCCAGCTCATCCAACAGGGACACTGAAGCTTTCTTT. Protein sequence: CASSSNRDTEAFF.

The chain recombines TRBV24-1 with TRBJ2-4, with D hard to call. Germline-derived CDR1 and CDR2 are KGHDR and SFDVKD. This CDR3 spans 14 amino acids. The V end was cut by 2 bases, the J end by 3 bases, with 7 bases between. The CDR3 DNA reads as TGTGCCACCAGTGATTCCGACGTCAAAAACATTCAGTACTTC. Amino acid sequence: CATSDSDVKNIQYF.

The rearrangement joins TRBV5-1 to TRBJ2-2, with TRBD1 as a possible D gene (6 bases). The germline CDR1 and CDR2 sequences are SGHRS and YFSETQ. The CDR3 runs to 15 residues. Trimming pared 4 bases from V and 3 bases from J, leaving 13 bases between. CDR3 sequence: CASSEQGSDTGELFF. The CDR3 DNA is TGCGCCAGCAGCGAACAGGGTTCCGACACCGGGGAGCTGTTTTTT.

In this sample, this clonotype turned up a few times. The chain joins TRBV10-3 to TRBJ1-3, with 7 positions matching TRBD1. CDR1 ENHRY and CDR2 SYGVKD come from the germline V gene. Germline trimming cut 5 bases from V and 0 bases from J; bases unmatched to any gene: 10. The CDR3 consists of 17 residues. DNA for the CDR3: TGTGCCATCAGTTCGGAGACGGGACAGAGCTCTGGAAACACCATATATTTT. As protein: CAISSETGQSSGNTIYF.